The entry that follows covers one TCR beta chain sequence. What it binds is not known. The data derive from a study of shared clonotypes between healthy human individuals. The donors, healthy adults who were HIV-negative, had experienced no recent acute infections or vaccinations. Caucasian adults residing in Nashville, Tennessee made up all the donors. Generated by immunoSEQ multiplex PCR, the TCRdb table keeps only in-frame clones and is missing some. The sample lists a few million clones; about 92% were seen once. The study's findings and limits: Among the subsets, naive ones generally showed larger estimated richness than memory ones.

CDR3 length: 13 residues. V lost 3 bases and J lost 4, with 9 bases in between. The germline gives CDR1 LNHDA, CDR2 SQIVND (reference sequence). The specimen sequenced was naive CD4+ T cells from PBMCs. As for subset: CD45RA+ positively selected. The source of this sequence is a man aged 18 to 29 in good health. Some clones in this sample may be carry-over from other donors' samples. The chain couples TRBV19 to TRBJ1-2, with a possible D match to TRBD1 (5 bases). The CDR3 DNA reads TGTGCCAGTAGTATTCGCAGGGCCTATGGCTACACCTTC. It specifies CASSIRRAYGYTF.